Following are 5 T cell receptor beta chains from one sample sequenced in a study of control samples from healthy donors and cancer patients. Here immunoSEQ multiplex PCR was the method, and the copy in TCRdb shows in-frame clones only, minus some. The sample holds 130,000 to 150,000 clones, around 94% seen once. Source material: PBMCs. The receptors were sampled from a man in his 60s with colorectal cancer.

The chain carries TRBV14 and TRBJ1-1; weak D call: TRBD1 (6 bases). This CDR3 is 14 amino acids long. CDR1 and CDR2 from the germline V gene are SGHDN and FVKESK. The V end lost 2 bases, the J end lost 1 base, and 8 bases lay between the germline ends. This CDR3 is CASSQQTGNTEAFF. The CDR3 DNA reads TGTGCCAGCAGCCAACAGACAGGGAACACTGAAGCTTTCTTT.

The chain employs TRBV4-3 and TRBJ1-2; 9 nucleotides match TRBD1. Germline V lookup: CDR1 LGHNA, CDR2 YSLEER. V shed 0 bases, J shed 2 bases, and the junction held 7 bases outside the gene matches. This CDR3 spans 17 amino acids. The CDR3 sequence: CASSQDGTGIGNYGYTF. CDR3 DNA sequence: TGCGCCAGCAGCCAAGATGGGACAGGGATAGGCAACTATGGCTACACCTTC.

The CDR3 protein is CASSLVLPNYGYTF. In DNA form, the CDR3 reads TGTGCCAGCAGCTTAGTCCTCCCTAACTATGGCTACACCTTC. The chain recombines TRBV7-2 with TRBJ1-2; D unclear. Germline V gene sequence: CDR1 SGHTA, CDR2 FQGNSA. CDR3 length equals 14 residues. The V gene lost 1 base and the J gene lost 0 bases, with 6 bases spanning the gap.

V usage is TRBV11-2 and J usage is TRBJ2-3; TRBD1 matches 8 bases. V was clipped by 3 bases and J by 4 bases; unmatched bases: 6. Germline CDR1 SGHAT, CDR2 FQNNGV. The CDR3 sequence is 15 residues long. For the CDR3, the DNA is TGTGCCAGCAGCTTTGGGACAGGAATCGCAGATACGCAGTATTTT. Translating it yields CASSFGTGIADTQYF.

The chain is built from TRBV9 and TRBJ1-2; D gene unclear. Between the trimmed V and J ends, which lost 0 bases and 8 bases, there was a span of 14 bases. Germline V lookup: CDR1 SGDLS, CDR2 YYNGEE. This CDR3 region has 14 residues. This CDR3 is CASSVEGGEGGYTF. CDR3 DNA: TGTGCCAGCAGCGTAGAAGGTGGGGAGGGAGGCTACACCTTC.